This T cell receptor beta chain appears in the sequencing data of a study of T cell changes during pregnancy in multiple sclerosis. Measured with immunoSEQ multiplex PCR; TCRdb has only the in-frame clones, and not every one. This repertoire shows 60,000 to 85,000 clones, roughly nine tenths found once; its top ten account for under 1.5%. Trimming left V 0 bases short and J 2 bases short, with 8 bases between. The CDR3 contains 15 residues. Germline-derived CDR1 and CDR2 are MGHRA and YSYEKL. The sequenced sample was peripheral blood, obtained in the second trimester of pregnancy. The source of this sequence is a female donor with multiple sclerosis, enrolled in a pregnancy study. The rearrangement links TRBV4-1 to TRBJ2-1, with unresolved D. The CDR3 sequence: CASSQEGATYNEQFF. The CDR3, as DNA: TGCGCCAGCAGCCAAGAAGGAGCTACCTACAATGAGCAGTTCTTC.